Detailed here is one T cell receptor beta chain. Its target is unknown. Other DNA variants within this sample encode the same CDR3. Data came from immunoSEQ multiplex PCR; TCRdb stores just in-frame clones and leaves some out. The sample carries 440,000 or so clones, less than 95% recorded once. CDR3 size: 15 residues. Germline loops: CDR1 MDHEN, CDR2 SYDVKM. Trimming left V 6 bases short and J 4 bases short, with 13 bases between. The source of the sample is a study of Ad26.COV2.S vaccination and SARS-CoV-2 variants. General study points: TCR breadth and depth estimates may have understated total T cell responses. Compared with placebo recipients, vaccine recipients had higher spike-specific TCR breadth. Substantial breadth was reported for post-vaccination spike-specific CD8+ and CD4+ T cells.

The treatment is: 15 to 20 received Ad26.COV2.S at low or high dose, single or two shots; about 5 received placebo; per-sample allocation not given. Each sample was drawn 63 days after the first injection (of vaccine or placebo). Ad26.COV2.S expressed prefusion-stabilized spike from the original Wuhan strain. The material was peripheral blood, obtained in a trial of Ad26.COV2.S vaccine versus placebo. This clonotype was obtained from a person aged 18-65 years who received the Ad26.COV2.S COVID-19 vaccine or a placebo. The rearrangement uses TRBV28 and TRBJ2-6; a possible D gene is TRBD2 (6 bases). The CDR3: CASRPTSPGANVLTF. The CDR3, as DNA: TGTGCCAGCAGACCCACTAGCCCCGGGGCCAACGTCCTGACTTTC. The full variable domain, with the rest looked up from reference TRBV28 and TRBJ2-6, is DVKVTQSSRYLVKRTGEKVFLECVQDMDHENMFWYRQDPGLGLRLIYFSYDVKMKEKGDIPEGYSVSREKKERFSLILESASTNQTSMYLCASRPTSPGANVLTFGAGSRLTVL.